This passage covers 3 T cell receptor beta chains from one sample sequenced in a study of blood T cell repertoires in COVID-19. Profiled with immunoSEQ multiplex PCR; TCRdb holds only in-frame clones, not every one. Here the sample spans 200,000 to 250,000 clones, 82% being singletons. The sequencing sample was made of peripheral blood. These receptor sequences come from a woman in her 70s with COVID-19, enrolled during active disease.

This clone was detected once. The chain has TRBV19 and TRBJ2-3, with 9 bases that match TRBD2. Germline CDR1 and CDR2: LNHDA and SQIVND (reference sequence). J lost 3 bases, V lost 9 bases, and 10 bases had no gene match. The CDR3 contains 15 residues. The DNA of the CDR3 is TGTGCCAGCAGACGGCGGGAGGGCTTTACAGATACGCAGTATTTT. Residues: CASRRREGFTDTQYF.

This chain's CDR3 is CASSVEGTSGNPLGTGELFF. In nucleotides, the CDR3 is TGTGCCAGCAGCGTAGAAGGGACTAGCGGGAACCCCCTGGGCACCGGGGAGCTGTTTTTT. V and J are TRBV9 and TRBJ2-2, with 13 bases lining up with TRBD2. V shed 0 bases and J 4 bases; nucleotides not matched to a gene: 12. CDR1 is SGDLS and CDR2 is YYNGEE in the germline V gene. The CDR3 has 20 residues. The full variable domain, in which reference TRBV9 and TRBJ2-2 provide the parts outside the CDR3, is DSGVTQTPKHLITATGQRVTLRCSPRSGDLSVYWYQQSLDQGLQFLIQYYNGEERAKGNILERFSAQQFPDLHSELNLSSLELGDSALYFCASSVEGTSGNPLGTGELFFGEGSRLTVL.

The gene calls are TRBV6-6 and TRBJ1-1; TRBD1 agrees at 11 bases. The CDR3 loop spans 17 amino acids. V dropped 5 bases and J dropped 1; count of bases not matched to a gene: 9. Germline values: CDR1 MNHNY, CDR2 SVGAGI (reference sequence). The CDR3 DNA reads TGTGCCAGCAGTCCTTGGACAGGGGGCAAATCGAACACTGAAGCTTTCTTT. Its protein product is CASSPWTGGKSNTEAFF.